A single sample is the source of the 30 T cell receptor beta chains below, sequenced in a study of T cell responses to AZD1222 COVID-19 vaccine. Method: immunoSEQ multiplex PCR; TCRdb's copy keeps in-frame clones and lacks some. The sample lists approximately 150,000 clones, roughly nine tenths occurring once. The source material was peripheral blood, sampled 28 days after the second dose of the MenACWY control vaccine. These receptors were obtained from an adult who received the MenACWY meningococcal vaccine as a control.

The CDR3 DNA reads as TGCGCCAGCAGCTTGGATGGGGTGTCCTACAATGAGCAGTTCTTC. Translation gives CASSLDGVSYNEQFF. The chain is built from TRBV5-1 and TRBJ2-1; D is ambiguous. The CDR3 runs 15 residues. V was pared by 0 bases and J by 1 base, with 8 bases between. CDR1 SGHRS and CDR2 YFSETQ come from the germline V gene.

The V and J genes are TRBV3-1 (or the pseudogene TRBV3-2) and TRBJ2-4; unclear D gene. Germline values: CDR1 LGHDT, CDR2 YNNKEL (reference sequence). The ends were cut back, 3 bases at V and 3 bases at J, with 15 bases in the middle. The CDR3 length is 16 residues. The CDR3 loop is CASSHELSLSKNIQYF. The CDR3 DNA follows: TGTGCCAGCAGCCATGAGCTCTCGCTCAGCAAAAACATTCAGTACTTC.

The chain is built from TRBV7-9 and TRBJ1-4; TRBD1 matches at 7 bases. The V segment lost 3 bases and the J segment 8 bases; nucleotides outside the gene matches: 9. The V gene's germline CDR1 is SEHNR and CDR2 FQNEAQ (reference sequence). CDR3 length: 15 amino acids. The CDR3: CASSLVQTGREKLFF. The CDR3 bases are TGTGCCAGCAGCTTGGTCCAGACAGGGAGAGAAAAACTGTTTTTT.

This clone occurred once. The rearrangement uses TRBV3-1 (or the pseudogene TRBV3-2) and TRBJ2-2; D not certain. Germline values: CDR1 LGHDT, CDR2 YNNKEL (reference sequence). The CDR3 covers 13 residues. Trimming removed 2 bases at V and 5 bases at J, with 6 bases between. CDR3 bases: TGTGCCAGCAGCCAATCCGTAACCGGGGAGCTGTTTTTT. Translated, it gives CASSQSVTGELFF.

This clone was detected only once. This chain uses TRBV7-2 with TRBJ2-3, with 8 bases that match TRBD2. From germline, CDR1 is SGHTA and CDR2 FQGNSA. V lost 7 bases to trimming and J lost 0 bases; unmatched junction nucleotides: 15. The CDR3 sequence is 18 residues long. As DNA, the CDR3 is TGTGCCAGCAACATCTTCAGCGGGGGAGTATCTAGCACAGATACGCAGTATTTT. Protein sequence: CASNIFSGGVSSTDTQYF.

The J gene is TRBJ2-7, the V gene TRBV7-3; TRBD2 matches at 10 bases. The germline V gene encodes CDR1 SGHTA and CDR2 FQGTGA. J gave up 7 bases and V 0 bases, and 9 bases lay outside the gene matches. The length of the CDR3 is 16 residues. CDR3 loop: CASSLTSTSGNPEQYF. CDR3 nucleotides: TGTGCCAGCAGCTTAACATCCACTAGCGGGAACCCGGAGCAGTACTTC.

The chain's CDR3 is CASSYGRDPSSGNTIYF. The DNA of the CDR3 is TGCGCCAGCAGCTATGGACGGGACCCGAGCTCTGGAAACACCATATATTTT. V is TRBV5-1 and J is TRBJ1-3, with D possibly being TRBD1 (5 bases). This CDR3 has 17 amino acids. From germline, CDR1 is SGHRS and CDR2 YFSETQ. Trimming took off 3 bases at V and 0 bases at J, with 16 bases between the two ends.

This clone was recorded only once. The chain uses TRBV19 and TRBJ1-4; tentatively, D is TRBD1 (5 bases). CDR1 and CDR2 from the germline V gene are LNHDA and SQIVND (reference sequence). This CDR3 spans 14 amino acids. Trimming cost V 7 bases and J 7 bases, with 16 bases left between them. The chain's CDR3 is CASTIGRGGEKLFF. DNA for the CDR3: TGTGCCAGTACCATAGGAAGGGGCGGTGAAAAACTGTTTTTT.

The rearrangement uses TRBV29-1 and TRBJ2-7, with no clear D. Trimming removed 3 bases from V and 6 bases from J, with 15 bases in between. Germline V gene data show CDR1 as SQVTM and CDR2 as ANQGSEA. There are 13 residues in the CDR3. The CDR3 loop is CSVEVRSLGEQYF. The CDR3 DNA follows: TGCAGCGTTGAGGTTAGATCCCTGGGCGAGCAGTACTTC.

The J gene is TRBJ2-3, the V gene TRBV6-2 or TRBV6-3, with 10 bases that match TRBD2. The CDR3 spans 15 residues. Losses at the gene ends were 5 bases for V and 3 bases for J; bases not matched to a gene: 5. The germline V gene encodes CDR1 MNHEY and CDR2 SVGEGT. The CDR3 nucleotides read TGTGCCAGCAGTCCAGGACTAGCGGTTACAGATACGCAGTATTTT. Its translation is CASSPGLAVTDTQYF.

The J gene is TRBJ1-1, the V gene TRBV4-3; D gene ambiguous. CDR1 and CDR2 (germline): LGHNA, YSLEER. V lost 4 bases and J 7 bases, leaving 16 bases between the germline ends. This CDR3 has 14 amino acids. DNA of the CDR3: TGCGCCAGCAGCCGGGAAGTAAAAATAAGTGAAGCTTTCTTT. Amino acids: CASSREVKISEAFF.

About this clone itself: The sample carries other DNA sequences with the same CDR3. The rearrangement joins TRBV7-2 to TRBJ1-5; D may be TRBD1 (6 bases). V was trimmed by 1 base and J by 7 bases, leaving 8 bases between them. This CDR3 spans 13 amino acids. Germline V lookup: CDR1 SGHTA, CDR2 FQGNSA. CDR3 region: CASSLEGGQPQHF. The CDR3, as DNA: TGTGCCAGCAGCTTAGAGGGGGGGCAGCCCCAGCATTTT.

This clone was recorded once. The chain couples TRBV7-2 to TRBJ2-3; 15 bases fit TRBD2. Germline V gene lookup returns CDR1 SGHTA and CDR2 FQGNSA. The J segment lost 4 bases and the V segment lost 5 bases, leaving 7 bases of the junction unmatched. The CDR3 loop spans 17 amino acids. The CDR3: CASSPRTSGRVADTQYF. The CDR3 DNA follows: TGTGCCAGCAGCCCGAGGACTAGCGGGAGGGTGGCAGATACGCAGTATTTT.

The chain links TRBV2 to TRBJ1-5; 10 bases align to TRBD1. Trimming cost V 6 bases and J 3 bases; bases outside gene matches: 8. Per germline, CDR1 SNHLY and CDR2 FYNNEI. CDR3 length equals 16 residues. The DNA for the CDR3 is TGTGCCAGCAGCACTCGCCGACAGGGGGCCAATCAGCCCCAGCATTTT. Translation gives CASSTRRQGANQPQHF.

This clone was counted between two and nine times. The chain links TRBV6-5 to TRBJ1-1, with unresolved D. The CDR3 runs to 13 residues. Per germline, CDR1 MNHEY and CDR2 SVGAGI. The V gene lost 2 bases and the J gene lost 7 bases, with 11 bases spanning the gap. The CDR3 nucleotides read TGTGCCAGCAGTTACCGACCAGACGGTGAAGCTTTCTTT. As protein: CASSYRPDGEAFF.

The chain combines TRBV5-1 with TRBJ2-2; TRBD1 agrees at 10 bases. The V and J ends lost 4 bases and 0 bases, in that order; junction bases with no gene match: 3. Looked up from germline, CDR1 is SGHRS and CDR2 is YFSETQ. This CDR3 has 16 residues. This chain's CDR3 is CASSPGQGANTGELFF. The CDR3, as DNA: TGCGCCAGCAGCCCCGGACAGGGGGCGAACACCGGGGAGCTGTTTTTT.

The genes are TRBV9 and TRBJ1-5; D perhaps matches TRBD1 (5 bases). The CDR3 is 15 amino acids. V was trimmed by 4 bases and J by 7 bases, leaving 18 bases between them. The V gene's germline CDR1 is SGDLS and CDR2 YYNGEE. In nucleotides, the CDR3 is TGTGCCAGCAGCACCGGGGCCGCGAGCGGGCAGCCCCAGCATTTT. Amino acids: CASSTGAASGQPQHF.

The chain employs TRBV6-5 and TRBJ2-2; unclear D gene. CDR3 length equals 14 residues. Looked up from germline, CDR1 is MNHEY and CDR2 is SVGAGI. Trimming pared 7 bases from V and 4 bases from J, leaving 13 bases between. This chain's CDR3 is CASTRTGGTGELFF. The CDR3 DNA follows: TGTGCCAGCACTCGGACGGGTGGCACCGGGGAGCTGTTTTTT.

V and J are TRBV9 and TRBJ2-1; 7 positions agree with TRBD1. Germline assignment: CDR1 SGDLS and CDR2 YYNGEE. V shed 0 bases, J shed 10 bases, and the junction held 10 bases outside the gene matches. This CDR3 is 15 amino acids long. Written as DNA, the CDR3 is TGTGCCAGCAGCGTAGTGGCAGGGGGAGAAGGGGAGCAGTTCTTC. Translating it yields CASSVVAGGEGEQFF. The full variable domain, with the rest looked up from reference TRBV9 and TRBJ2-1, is DSGVTQTPKHLITATGQRVTLRCSPRSGDLSVYWYQQSLDQGLQFLIQYYNGEERAKGNILERFSAQQFPDLHSELNLSSLELGDSALYFCASSVVAGGEGEQFFGPGTRLTVL.

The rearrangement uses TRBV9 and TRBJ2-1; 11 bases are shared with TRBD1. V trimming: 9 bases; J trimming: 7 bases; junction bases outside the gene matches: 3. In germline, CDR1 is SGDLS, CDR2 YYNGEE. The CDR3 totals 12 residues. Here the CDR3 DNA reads TGTGCCACCGGGACAGGGGGAAATGAGCAGTTCTTC. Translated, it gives CATGTGGNEQFF.

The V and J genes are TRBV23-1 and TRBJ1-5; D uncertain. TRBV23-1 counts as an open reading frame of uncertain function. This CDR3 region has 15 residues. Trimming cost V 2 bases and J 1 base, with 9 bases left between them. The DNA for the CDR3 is TGCGCCAGCAGTCAAGGATGTCCGAGCAATCAGCCCCAGCATTTT. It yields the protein CASSQGCPSNQPQHF.

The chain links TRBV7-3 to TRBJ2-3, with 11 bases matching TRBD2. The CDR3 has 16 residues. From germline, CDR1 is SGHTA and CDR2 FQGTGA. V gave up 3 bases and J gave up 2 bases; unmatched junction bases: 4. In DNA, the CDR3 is TGTGCCAGCAGCTTGGGGACTAGCGGCTTCACAGATACGCAGTATTTT. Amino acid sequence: CASSLGTSGFTDTQYF.

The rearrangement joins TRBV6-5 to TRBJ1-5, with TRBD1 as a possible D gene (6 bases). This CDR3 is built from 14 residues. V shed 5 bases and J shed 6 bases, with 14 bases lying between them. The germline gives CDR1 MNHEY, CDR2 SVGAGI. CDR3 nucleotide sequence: TGTGCCAGCAGTCAAAACAGGGTGGCTCAGCCCCAGCATTTT. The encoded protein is CASSQNRVAQPQHF.

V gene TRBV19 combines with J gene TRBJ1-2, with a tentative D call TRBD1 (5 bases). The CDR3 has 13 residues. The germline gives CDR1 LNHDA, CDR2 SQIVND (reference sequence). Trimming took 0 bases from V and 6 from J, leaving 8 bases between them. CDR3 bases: TGTGCCAGTAGTATAGAACAGGCGGATGGCTACACCTTC. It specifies CASSIEQADGYTF.

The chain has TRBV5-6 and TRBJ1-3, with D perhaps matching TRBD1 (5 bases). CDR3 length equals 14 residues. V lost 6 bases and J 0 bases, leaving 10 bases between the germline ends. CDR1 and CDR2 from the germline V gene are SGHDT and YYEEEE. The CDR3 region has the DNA TGTGCCAGCACCAAAGACAGCTCTGGAAACACCATATATTTT. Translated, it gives CASTKDSSGNTIYF.

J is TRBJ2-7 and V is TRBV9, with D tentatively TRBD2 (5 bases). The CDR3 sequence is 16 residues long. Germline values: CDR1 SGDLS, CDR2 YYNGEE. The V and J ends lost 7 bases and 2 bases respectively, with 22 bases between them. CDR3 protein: CASEARIYERTYEQYF. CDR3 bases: TGTGCCAGCGAGGCTAGAATTTATGAGCGGACCTACGAGCAGTACTTC. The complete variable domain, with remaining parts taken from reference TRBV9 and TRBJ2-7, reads DSGVTQTPKHLITATGQRVTLRCSPRSGDLSVYWYQQSLDQGLQFLIQYYNGEERAKGNILERFSAQQFPDLHSELNLSSLELGDSALYFCASEARIYERTYEQYFGPGTRLTVT.

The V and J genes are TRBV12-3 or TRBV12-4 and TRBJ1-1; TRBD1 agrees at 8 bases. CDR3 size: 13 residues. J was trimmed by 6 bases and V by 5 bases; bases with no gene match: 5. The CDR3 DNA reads TGTGCCAGCAGTGGACAGGGCGCCCCTGAAGCTTTCTTT. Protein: CASSGQGAPEAFF.

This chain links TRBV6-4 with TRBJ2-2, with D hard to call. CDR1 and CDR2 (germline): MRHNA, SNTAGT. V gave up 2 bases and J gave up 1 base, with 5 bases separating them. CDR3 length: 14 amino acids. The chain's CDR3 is CASSDGQNTGELFF. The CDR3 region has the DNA TGTGCCAGCAGTGACGGTCAGAACACCGGGGAGCTGTTTTTT.

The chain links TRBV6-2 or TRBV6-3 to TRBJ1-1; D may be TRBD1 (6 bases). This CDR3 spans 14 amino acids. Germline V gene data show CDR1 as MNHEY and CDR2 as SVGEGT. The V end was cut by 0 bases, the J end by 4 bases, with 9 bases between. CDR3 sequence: CASSYSTGLTEAFF. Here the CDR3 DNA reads TGTGCCAGCAGTTACTCAACAGGGCTCACTGAAGCTTTCTTT.

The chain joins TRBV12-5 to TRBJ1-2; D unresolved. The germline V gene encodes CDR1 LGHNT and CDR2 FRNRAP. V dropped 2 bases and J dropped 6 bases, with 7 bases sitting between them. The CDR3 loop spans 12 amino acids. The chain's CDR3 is CASGLMGHGYTF. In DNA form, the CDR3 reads TGTGCTAGTGGTTTGATGGGTCATGGCTACACCTTC.